The 10 T cell receptor beta chains below all came from one sample that was sequenced in a study of OX40 agonist ivuxolimab in advanced cancers. Using immunoSEQ multiplex PCR, the repertoire was profiled, and TCRdb retains in-frame clones only, with some absent. The sample yields just under 100,000 clones, around 94% seen once. This specimen was CD4+ or CD8+ T cells sorted from blood, taken in a trial of the OX40 agonist ivuxolimab. The receptors originated from an adult with an advanced solid tumor such as melanoma, head and neck, liver or kidney cancer.

The chain has TRBV10-3 and TRBJ1-2; 7 nucleotides align to TRBD1. This CDR3 has 13 residues. V lost 6 bases, J lost 6 bases, and 7 bases stayed unmatched. Germline CDR1 and CDR2: ENHRY and SYGVKD. CDR3 region: CAIRPGGEDGYTF. As DNA, the CDR3 is TGTGCCATCAGACCAGGGGGTGAAGATGGCTACACCTTC.

The chain recombines TRBV28 with TRBJ1-6; no reliable D call. Looked up from germline, CDR1 is MDHEN and CDR2 is SYDVKM. The CDR3 runs 14 residues. V was clipped by 4 bases and J by 9 bases, with 13 bases between them. CDR3 protein: CASSSEPSFSPLHF. DNA for the CDR3: TGTGCCAGCAGTTCGGAGCCTTCTTTTTCACCCCTCCACTTT. The full variable domain, rest sourced from reference TRBV28 and TRBJ1-6, is DVKVTQSSRYLVKRTGEKVFLECVQDMDHENMFWYRQDPGLGLRLIYFSYDVKMKEKGDIPEGYSVSREKKERFSLILESASTNQTSMYLCASSSEPSFSPLHFGNGTRLTVT.

The gene calls are TRBV7-8 and TRBJ2-3; D unresolved. Trimming took 11 bases from V and 3 from J, leaving 15 bases between them. Germline CDR1 SGHVS, CDR2 FQNEAQ. The CDR3 contains 13 residues. The CDR3 here is CACPVSSTDTQYF. In DNA, the CDR3 is TGTGCCTGCCCCGTCAGCTCGACAGATACGCAGTATTTT.

The J gene is TRBJ2-7, the V gene TRBV18; 10 bases align to TRBD1. The CDR3 has 15 amino acids. Trimming cost V 2 bases and J 3 bases; bases outside gene matches: 4. Germline loops: CDR1 KGHSH, CDR2 LQKENI. Here the CDR3 reads CASSPSRTGGYEQYF. CDR3 coding DNA: TGTGCCAGCTCACCATCGAGGACAGGGGGCTACGAGCAGTACTTC.

The rearrangement uses TRBV28 and TRBJ1-2, with a possible D match to TRBD1 (6 bases). V lost 5 bases and J lost 4, with 20 bases in between. CDR1 is MDHEN and CDR2 is SYDVKM in the germline V gene. CDR3 length: 16 residues. The CDR3 protein is CASSQYGRGGLYGYTF. CDR3 nucleotide sequence: TGTGCCAGCAGTCAATACGGAAGGGGGGGTCTCTATGGCTACACCTTC.

In this sample, this clone turned up once. The chain links TRBV5-1 to TRBJ1-5, with TRBD1 identical over 9 bases. Trimming removed 4 bases from V and 4 bases from J; junction bases left unmatched: 6. CDR3 length: 15 residues. Germline V gives CDR1 SGHRS, CDR2 YFSETQ. CDR3 coding DNA: TGCGCCAGCAGCAACGGGACAGGGAGGAATCAGCCCCAGCATTTT. Its translation: CASSNGTGRNQPQHF.

The CDR3 protein is CATGTESYEQYF. CDR3 DNA sequence: TGTGCCACCGGGACGGAGTCCTACGAGCAGTACTTC. This chain connects TRBV10-3 to TRBJ2-7; D could derive from TRBD1 or TRBD2 (5 bases each). The CDR3 extends over 12 amino acids. The germline V and J ends were trimmed by 10 bases and 1 base, with 11 bases remaining between them. The germline gives CDR1 ENHRY, CDR2 SYGVKD.

The J gene is TRBJ1-6, the V gene TRBV27; 10 nucleotides match TRBD1. The V segment lost 5 bases and the J segment 10 bases; nucleotides outside the gene matches: 11. Germline assignment: CDR1 MNHEY and CDR2 SMNVEV (reference sequence). The CDR3 totals 16 residues. CDR3 region: CASSGGDRGLRSPLHF. CDR3 DNA sequence: TGTGCCAGCAGTGGGGGGGACAGGGGATTGCGATCACCCCTCCACTTT.

The J gene is TRBJ2-5, the V gene TRBV11-2, with D perhaps matching TRBD1 or TRBD2 (6 bases each). TRBJ2-7 explains the end of the DNA better; the J call may be wrong. The CDR3 runs to 14 residues. Per germline, CDR1 SGHAT and CDR2 FQNNGV. The CDR3 coding sequence is TGTGCCAGCACCCTACAGGGAGGACCCTACGAGCAGTACTTC. Its protein product is CASTLQGGPYEQYF.

V and J are TRBV4-3 and TRBJ1-4, with D possibly being TRBD1 (5 bases). The V end was cut by 1 base, the J end by 7 bases, with 16 bases between. Germline V gives CDR1 LGHNA, CDR2 YSLEER. The CDR3 is 16 amino acids. The CDR3 here is CASSQVPVGEGEKLFF. The CDR3 region has the DNA TGCGCCAGCAGCCAAGTTCCTGTAGGGGAAGGTGAAAAACTGTTTTTT.